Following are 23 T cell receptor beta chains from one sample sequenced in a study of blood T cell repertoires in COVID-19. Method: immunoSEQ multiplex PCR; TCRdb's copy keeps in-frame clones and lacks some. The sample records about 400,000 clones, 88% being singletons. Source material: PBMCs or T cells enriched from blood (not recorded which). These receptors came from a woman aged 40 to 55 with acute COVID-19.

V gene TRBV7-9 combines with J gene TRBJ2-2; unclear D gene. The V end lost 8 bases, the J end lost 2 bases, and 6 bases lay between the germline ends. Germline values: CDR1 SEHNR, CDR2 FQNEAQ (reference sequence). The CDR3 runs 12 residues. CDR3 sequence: CASPPNTGELFF. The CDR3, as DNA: TGTGCCAGCCCCCCAAACACCGGGGAGCTGTTTTTT.

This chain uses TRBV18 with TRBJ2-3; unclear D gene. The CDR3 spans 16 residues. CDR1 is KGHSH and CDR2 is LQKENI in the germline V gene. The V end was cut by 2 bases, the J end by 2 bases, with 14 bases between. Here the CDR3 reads CASSPGAWYFTDTQYF. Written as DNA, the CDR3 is TGTGCCAGCTCACCAGGTGCATGGTACTTCACAGATACGCAGTATTTT.

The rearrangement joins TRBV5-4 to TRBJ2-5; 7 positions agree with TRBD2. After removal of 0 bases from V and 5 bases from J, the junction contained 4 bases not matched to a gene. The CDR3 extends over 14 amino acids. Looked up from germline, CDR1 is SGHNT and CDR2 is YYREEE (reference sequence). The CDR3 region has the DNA TGTGCCAGCAGCTTGGGACTAGCACACGAGACCCAGTACTTC. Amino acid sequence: CASSLGLAHETQYF.

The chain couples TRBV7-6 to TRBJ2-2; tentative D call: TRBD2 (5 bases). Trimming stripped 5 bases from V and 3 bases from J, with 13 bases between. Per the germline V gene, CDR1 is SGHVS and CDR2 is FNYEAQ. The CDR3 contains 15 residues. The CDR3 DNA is TGTGCCAGCAGCCCCCTCGGGGTTTACACCGGGGAGCTGTTTTTT. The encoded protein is CASSPLGVYTGELFF.

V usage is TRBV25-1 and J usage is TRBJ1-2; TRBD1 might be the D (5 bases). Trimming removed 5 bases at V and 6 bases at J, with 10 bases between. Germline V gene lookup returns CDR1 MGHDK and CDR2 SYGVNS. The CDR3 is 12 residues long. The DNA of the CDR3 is TGTGCCAGCAGTCAGGGTGTAGATGGCTACACCTTC. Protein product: CASSQGVDGYTF.

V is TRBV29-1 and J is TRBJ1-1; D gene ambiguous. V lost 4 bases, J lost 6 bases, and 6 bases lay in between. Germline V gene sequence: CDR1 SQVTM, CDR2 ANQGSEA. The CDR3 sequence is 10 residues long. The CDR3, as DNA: TGCAGCGTTGGGGAGGCTGAAGCTTTCTTT. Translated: CSVGEAEAFF.

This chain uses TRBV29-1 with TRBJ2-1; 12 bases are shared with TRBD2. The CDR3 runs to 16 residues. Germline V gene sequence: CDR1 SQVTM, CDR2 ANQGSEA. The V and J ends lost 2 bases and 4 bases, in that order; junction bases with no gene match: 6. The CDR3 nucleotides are TGCAGCGTTGAAAGACTAGCGGGGGCCAAATACAATGAGCAGTTCTTC. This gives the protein CSVERLAGAKYNEQFF.

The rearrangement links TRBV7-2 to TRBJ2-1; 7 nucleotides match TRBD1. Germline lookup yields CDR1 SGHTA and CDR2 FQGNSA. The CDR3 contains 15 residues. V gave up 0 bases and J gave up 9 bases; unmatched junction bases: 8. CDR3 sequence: CASSLAGGVNIEQFF. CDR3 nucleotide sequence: TGTGCCAGCAGCTTAGCAGGGGGCGTTAATATTGAGCAGTTCTTC.

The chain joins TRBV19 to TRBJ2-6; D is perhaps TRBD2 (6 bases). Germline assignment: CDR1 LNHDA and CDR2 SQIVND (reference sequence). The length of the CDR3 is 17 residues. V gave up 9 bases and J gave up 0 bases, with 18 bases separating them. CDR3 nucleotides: TGTGCCAGCGGACCCGGGACCGGGAGCTCTGGGGCCAACGTCCTGACTTTC. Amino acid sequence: CASGPGTGSSGANVLTF.

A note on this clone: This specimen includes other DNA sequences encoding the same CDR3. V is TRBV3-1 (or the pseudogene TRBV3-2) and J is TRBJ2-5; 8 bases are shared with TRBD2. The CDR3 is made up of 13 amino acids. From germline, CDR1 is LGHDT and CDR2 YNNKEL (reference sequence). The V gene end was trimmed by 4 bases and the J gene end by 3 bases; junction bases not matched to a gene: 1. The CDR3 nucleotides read TGTGCCAGCAGCCGGCGGGGGGAAGAGACCCAGTACTTC. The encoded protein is CASSRRGEETQYF.

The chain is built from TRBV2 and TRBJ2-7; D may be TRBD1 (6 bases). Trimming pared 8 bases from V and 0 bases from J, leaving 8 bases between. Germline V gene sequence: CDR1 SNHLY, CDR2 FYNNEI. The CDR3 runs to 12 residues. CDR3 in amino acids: CASGQLSYEQYF. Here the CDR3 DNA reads TGTGCCAGCGGACAGCTCTCCTACGAGCAGTACTTC. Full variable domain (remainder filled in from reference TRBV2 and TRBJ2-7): EPEVTQTPSHQVTQMGQEVILRCVPISNHLYFYWYRQILGQKVEFLVSFYNNEISEKSEIFDDQFSVERPDGSNFTLKIRSTKLEDSAMYFCASGQLSYEQYFGPGTRLTVT.

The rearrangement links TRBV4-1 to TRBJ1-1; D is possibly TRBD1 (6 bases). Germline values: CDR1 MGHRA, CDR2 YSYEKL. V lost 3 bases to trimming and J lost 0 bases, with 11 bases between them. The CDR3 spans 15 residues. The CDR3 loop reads CASSHDRTLNTEAFF. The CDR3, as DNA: TGCGCCAGCAGCCATGACAGGACTTTGAACACTGAAGCTTTCTTT.

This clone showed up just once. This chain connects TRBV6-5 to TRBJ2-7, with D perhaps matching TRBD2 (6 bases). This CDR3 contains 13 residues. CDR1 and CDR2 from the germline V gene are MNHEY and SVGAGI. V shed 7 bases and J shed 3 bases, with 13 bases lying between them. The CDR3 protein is CASTYGRYYEQYF. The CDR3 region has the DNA TGTGCCAGCACCTACGGGAGATACTACGAGCAGTACTTC.

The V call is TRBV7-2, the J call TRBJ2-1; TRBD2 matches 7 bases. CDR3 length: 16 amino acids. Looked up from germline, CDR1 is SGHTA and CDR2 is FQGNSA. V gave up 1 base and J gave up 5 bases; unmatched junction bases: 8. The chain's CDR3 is CASSLVTSAGNNEQFF. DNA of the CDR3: TGTGCCAGCAGCTTAGTTACTAGCGCGGGAAACAATGAGCAGTTCTTC.

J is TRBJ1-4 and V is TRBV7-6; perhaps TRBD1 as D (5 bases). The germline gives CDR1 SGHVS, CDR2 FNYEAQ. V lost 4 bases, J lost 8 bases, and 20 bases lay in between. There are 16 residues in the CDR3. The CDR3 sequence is CASSSRALGGGEKLFF. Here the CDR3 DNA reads TGTGCCAGCAGCTCCCGGGCGCTCGGGGGAGGGGAAAAACTGTTTTTT.

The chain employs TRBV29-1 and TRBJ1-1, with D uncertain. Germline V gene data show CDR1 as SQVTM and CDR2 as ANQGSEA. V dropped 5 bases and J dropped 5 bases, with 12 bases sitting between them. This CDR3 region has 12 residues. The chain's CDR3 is CSVWNRGTEAFF. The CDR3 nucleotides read TGCAGCGTTTGGAACAGAGGGACTGAAGCTTTCTTT.

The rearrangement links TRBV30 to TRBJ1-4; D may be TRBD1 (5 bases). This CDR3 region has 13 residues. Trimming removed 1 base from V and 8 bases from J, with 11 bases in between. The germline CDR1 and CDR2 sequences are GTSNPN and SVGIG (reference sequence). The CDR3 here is CAWSGQGREKLFF. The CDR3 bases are TGTGCCTGGAGTGGGCAGGGCCGGGAAAAACTGTTTTTT.

The CDR3 bases are TGTGCCAGCTCCCCTTCTAATCAGCCCCAGCATTTT. Translating gives CASSPSNQPQHF. The chain combines TRBV18 with TRBJ1-5; D uncertain. Trimming pared 6 bases from V and 4 bases from J, leaving 7 bases between. The germline V gene encodes CDR1 KGHSH and CDR2 LQKENI. The CDR3 sequence is 12 residues long. Full variable domain (missing parts from reference TRBV18 and TRBJ1-5): NAGVMQNPRHLVRRRGQEARLRCSPMKGHSHVYWYRQLPEEGLKFMVYLQKENIIDESGMPKERFSAEFPKEGPSILRIQQVVRGDSAAYFCASSPSNQPQHFGDGTRLSIL.

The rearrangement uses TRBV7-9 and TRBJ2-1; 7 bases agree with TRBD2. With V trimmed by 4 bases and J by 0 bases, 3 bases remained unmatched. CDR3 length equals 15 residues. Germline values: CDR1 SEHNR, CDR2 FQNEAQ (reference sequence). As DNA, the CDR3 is TGTGCCAGCAGCTCCAGGACTAGCTCCTACAATGAGCAGTTCTTC. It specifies CASSSRTSSYNEQFF.

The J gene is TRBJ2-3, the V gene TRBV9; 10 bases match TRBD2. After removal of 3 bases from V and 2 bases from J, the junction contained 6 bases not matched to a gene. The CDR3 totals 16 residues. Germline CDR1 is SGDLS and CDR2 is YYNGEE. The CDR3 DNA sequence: TGTGCCAGCAGCGCAAGCGGGGGGGGAATCACAGATACGCAGTATTTT. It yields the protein CASSASGGGITDTQYF.

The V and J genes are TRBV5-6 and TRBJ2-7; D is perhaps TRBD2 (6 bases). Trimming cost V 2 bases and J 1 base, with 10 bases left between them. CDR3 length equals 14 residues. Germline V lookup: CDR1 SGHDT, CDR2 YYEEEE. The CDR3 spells CASSFGDLSYEQYF. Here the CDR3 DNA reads TGTGCCAGCAGCTTCGGGGACTTATCCTACGAGCAGTACTTC.

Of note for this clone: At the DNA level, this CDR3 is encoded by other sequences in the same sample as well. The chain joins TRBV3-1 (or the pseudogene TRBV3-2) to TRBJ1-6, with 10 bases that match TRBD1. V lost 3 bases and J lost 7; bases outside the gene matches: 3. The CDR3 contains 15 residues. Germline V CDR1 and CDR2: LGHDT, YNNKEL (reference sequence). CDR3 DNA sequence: TGTGCCAGCAGCCAGAGGACAGGGGGAAATTCACCCCTCCACTTT. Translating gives CASSQRTGGNSPLHF.

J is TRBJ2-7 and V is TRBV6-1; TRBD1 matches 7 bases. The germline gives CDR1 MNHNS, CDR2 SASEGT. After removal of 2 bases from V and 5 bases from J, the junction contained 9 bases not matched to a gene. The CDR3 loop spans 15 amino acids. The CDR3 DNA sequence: TGTGCCAGCAGTGAATTGACAGGGATTACGGACGAGCAGTACTTC. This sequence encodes CASSELTGITDEQYF.